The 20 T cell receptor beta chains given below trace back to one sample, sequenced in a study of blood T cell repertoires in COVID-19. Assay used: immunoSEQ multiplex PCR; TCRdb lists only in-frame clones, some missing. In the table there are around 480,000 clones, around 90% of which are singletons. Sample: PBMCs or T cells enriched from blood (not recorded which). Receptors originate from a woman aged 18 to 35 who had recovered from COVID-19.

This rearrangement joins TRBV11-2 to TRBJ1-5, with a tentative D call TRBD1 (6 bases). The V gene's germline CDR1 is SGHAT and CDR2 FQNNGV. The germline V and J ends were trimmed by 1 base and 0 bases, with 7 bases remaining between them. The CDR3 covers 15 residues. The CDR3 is CASSLGGGSNQPQHF. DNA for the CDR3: TGTGCCAGCAGCTTAGGAGGGGGTAGCAATCAGCCCCAGCATTTT. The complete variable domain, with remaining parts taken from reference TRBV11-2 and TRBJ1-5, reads EAGVAQSPRYKIIEKRQSVAFWCNPISGHATLYWYQQILGQGPKLLIQFQNNGVVDDSQLPKDRFSAERLKGVDSTLKIQPAKLEDSAVYLCASSLGGGSNQPQHFGDGTRLSIL.

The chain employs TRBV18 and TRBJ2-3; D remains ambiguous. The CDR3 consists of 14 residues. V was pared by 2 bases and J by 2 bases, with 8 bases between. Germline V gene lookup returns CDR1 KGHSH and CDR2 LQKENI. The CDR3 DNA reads TGTGCCAGCTCACCAGGGCGCGACACAGATACGCAGTATTTT. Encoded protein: CASSPGRDTDTQYF.

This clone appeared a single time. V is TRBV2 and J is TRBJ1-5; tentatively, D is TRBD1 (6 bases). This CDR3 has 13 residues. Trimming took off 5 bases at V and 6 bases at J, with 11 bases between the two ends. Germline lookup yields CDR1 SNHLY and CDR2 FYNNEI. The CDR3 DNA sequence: TGTGCCAGCAGTATGGGGGCGGGTCAGCCCCAGCATTTT. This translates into CASSMGAGQPQHF.

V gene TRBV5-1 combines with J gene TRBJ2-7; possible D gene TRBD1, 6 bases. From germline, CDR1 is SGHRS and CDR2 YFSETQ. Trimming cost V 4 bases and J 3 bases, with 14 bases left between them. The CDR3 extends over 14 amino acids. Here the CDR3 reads CASSVDRNLYEQYF. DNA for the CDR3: TGCGCCAGCAGCGTAGACAGGAACCTCTACGAGCAGTACTTC.

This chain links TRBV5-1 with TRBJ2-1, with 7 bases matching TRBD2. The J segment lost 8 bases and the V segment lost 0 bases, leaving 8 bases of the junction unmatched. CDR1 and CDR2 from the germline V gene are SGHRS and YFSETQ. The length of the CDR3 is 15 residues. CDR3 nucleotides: TGCGCCAGCAGCTTGGGACTAGCCCCCGCGGATGAGCAGTTCTTC. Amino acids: CASSLGLAPADEQFF.

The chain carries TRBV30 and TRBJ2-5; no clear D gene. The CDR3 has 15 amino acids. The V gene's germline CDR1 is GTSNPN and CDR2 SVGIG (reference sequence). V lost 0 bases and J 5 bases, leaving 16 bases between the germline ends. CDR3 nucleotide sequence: TGTGCCTGGAGTGTACGTGGAGTTAGTGGGGAGACCCAGTACTTC. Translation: CAWSVRGVSGETQYF.

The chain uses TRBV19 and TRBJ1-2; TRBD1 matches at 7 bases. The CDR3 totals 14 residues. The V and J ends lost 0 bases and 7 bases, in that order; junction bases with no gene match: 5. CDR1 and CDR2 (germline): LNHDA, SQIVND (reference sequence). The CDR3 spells CASSIEQGPFGYTF. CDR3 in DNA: TGTGCCAGTAGTATAGAACAGGGGCCCTTTGGCTACACCTTC.

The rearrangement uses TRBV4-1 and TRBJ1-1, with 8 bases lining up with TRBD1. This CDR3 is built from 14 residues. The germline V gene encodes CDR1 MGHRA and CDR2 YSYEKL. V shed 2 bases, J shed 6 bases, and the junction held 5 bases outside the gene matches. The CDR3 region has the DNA TGCGCCAGCAGCCAACCCGGACAGGGCCCTGAAGCTTTCTTT. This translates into CASSQPGQGPEAFF.

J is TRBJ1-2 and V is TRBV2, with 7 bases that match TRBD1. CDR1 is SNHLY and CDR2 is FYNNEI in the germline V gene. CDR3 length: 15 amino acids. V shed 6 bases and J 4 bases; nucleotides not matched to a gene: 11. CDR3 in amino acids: CASRDNDRDSYGYTF. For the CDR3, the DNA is TGTGCCAGCAGAGATAACGACAGGGATTCCTATGGCTACACCTTC. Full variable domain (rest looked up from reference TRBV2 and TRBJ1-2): EPEVTQTPSHQVTQMGQEVILRCVPISNHLYFYWYRQILGQKVEFLVSFYNNEISEKSEIFDDQFSVERPDGSNFTLKIRSTKLEDSAMYFCASRDNDRDSYGYTFGSGTRLTVV.

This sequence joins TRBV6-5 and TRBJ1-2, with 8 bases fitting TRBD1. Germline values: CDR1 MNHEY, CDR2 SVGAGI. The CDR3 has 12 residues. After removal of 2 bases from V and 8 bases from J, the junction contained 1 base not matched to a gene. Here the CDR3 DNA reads TGTGCCAGCAGTTACCAGGGGGCGGGCTACACCTTC. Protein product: CASSYQGAGYTF.

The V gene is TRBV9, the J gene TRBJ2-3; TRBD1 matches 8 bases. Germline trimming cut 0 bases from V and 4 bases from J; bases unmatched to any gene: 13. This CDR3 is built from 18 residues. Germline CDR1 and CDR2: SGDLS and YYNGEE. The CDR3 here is CASSVGDRGQWRADTQYF. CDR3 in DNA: TGTGCCAGCAGCGTAGGAGACAGGGGCCAATGGCGAGCAGATACGCAGTATTTT.

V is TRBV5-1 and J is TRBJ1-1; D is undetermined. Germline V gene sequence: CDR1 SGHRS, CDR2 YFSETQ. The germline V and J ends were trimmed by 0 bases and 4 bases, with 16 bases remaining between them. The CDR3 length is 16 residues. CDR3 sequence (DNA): TGCGCCAGCAGCTTGGGATACCGCGGGGTGGGCACTGAAGCTTTCTTT. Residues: CASSLGYRGVGTEAFF.

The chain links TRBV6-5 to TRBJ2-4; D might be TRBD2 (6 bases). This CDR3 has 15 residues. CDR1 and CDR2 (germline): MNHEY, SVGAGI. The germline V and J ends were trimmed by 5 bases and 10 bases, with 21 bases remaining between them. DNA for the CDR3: TGTGCCAGCAGTACCCAGGACGGCCGGAGGGGAATTCAGTACTTC. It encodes CASSTQDGRRGIQYF.

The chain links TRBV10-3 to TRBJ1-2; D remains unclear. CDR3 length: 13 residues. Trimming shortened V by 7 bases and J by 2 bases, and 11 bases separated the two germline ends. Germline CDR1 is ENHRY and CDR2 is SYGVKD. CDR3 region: CAITQASNYGYTF. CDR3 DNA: TGTGCCATCACTCAGGCCTCCAACTATGGCTACACCTTC.

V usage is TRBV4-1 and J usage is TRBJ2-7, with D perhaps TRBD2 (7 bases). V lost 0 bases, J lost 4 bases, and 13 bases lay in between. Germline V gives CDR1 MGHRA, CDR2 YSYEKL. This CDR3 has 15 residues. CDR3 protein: CASSQEGGPEYEQYF. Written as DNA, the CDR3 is TGCGCCAGCAGCCAAGAGGGGGGGCCCGAATACGAGCAGTACTTC.

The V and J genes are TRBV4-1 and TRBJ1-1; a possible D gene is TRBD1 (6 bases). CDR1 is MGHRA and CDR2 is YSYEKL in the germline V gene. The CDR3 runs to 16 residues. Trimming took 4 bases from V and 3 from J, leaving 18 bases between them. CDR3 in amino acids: CASSLPLQGRDTEAFF. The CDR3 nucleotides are TGCGCCAGCAGCCTACCTCTACAGGGACGGGACACTGAAGCTTTCTTT.

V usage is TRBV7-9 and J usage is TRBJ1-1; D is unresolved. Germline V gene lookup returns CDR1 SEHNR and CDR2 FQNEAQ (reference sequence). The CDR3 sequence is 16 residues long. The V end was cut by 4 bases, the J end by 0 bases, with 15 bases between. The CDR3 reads CASSSLRSELNTEAFF. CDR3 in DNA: TGTGCCAGCAGCTCCTTACGTTCGGAGCTGAACACTGAAGCTTTCTTT. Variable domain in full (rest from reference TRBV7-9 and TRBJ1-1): DTGVSQNPRHKITKRGQNVTFRCDPISEHNRLYWYRQTLGQGPEFLTYFQNEAQLEKSRLLSDRFSAERPKGSFSTLEIQRTEQGDSAMYLCASSSLRSELNTEAFFGQGTRLTVV.

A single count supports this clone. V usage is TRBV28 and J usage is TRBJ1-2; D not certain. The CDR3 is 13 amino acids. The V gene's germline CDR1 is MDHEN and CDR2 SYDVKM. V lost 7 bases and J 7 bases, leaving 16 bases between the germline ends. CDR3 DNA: TGTGCCAGCACTCTTCCGGGGAAGCTTGGCTACACCTTC. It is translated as CASTLPGKLGYTF.

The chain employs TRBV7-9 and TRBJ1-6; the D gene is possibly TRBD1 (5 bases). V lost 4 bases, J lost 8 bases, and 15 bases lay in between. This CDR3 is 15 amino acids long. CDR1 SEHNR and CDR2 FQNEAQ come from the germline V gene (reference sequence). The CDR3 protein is CASSYSTELYSPLHF. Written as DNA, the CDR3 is TGTGCCAGCAGCTACTCGACAGAACTTTATTCACCCCTCCACTTT.

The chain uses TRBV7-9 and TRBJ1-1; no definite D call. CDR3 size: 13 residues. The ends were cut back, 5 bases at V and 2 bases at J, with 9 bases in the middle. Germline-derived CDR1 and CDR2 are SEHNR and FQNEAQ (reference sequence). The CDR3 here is CASSLTSNTEAFF. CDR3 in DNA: TGTGCCAGCAGCCTAACGTCTAACACTGAAGCTTTCTTT.